These 3 T cell receptor beta chains were sequenced from one sample in a study of CD8 T cells in Susac syndrome. Reverse transcription of roughly 0.5 to 1 ug RNA used random hexamers. One entry per CDR3 protein results from TCRdb running MiXCR on the immunoSEQ multiplex PCR reads. This repertoire shows more than 150,000 distinct CDR3 sequences, about 95% found once; its top ten account for over 0.12%. Source material: CD4+ T cells from PBMCs. These receptors were taken from a human donor in good health.

In its sample, this clonotype was seen once. The chain employs TRBV12-3 or TRBV12-4 and TRBJ2-1, with 9 bases aligning to TRBD2. V lost 6 bases, J lost 4 bases, and 4 bases stayed unmatched. The CDR3 covers 14 residues. The DNA for the CDR3 is TGTGCCAGCAGCCAGCGGGGGGAATACAATGAGCAGTTCTTC. Its translation is CASSQRGEYNEQFF.

This rearrangement joins TRBV4-2 to TRBJ1-1; D is uncertain. The CDR3 length is 14 residues. Between the trimmed V and J ends, which lost 4 bases and 3 bases, there was a span of 12 bases. The V gene's germline CDR1 is LGHNA and CDR2 YNFKEQ. The chain's CDR3 is CASSLRPGDTEAFF. Written as DNA, the CDR3 is TGTGCCAGCAGCCTAAGGCCAGGTGACACTGAAGCTTTCTTT.

The chain couples TRBV7-9 to TRBJ2-4, with unresolved D. V was trimmed by 3 bases and J by 6 bases, leaving 6 bases between them. Germline loops: CDR1 SEHNR, CDR2 FQNEAQ (reference sequence). The CDR3 runs to 12 residues. The CDR3, as DNA: TGTGCCAGCAGCTTCGTGGGAAACATTCAGTACTTC. Translated, it gives CASSFVGNIQYF.